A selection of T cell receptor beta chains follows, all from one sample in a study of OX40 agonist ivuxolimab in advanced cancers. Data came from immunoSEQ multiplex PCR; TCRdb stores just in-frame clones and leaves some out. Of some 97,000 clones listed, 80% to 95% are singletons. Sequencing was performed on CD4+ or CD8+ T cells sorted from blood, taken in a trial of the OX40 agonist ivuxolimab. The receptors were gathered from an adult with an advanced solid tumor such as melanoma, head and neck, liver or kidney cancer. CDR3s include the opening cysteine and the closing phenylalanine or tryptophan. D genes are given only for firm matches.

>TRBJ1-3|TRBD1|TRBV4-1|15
CASSLWTGSGNTIYF
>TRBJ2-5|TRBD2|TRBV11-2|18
CASSLVSLAGVGQETQYF
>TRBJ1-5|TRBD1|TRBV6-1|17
CASSGTETGGGRQPQHF
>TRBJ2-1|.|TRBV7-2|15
CASSLNGPIYNEQFF
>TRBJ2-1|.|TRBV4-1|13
CASSLAGDNEQFF
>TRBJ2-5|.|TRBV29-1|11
CSVARFETQYF
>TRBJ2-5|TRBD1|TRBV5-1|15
CASSLGTGGWETQYF
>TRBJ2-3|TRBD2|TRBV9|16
CASSSIPGLAGGTQYF
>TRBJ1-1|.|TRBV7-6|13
CASSLSMNTEAFF
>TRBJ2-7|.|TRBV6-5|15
CASSYRVRPTYEQYF
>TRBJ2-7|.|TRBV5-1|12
CASSSVHYEQYF
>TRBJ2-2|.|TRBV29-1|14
CSVAGTANTGELFF
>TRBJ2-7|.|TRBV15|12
CATSSSRGEQYF
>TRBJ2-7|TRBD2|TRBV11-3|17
CASSLDRIGTSFYEQYF
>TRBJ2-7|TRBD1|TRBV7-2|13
CASRRQGGYEQYF
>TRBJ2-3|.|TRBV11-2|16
CASSLDRWLGTDTQYF
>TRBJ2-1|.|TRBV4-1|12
CASSQPIDEQFF
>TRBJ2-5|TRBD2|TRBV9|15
CASSASAGGRETQYF